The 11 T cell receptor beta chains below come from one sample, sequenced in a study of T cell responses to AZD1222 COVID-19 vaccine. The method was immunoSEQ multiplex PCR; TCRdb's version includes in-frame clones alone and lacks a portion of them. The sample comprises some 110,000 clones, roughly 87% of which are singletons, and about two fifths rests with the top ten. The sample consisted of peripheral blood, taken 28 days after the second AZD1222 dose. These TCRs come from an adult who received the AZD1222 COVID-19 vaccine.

The CDR3 region is CASSLVADRETQYF. The CDR3 DNA follows: TGTGCCAGCAGCTTAGTGGCAGATCGCGAGACCCAGTACTTC. J is TRBJ2-5 and V is TRBV7-8; D gene unclear. Trimming shortened V by 1 base and J by 5 bases, and 11 bases separated the two germline ends. Germline V gene lookup returns CDR1 SGHVS and CDR2 FQNEAQ. The CDR3 is 14 residues long.

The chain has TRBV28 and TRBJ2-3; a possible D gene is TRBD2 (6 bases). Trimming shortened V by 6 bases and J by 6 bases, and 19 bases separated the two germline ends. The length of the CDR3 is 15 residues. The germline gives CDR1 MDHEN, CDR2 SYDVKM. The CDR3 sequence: CASSVRGLGQDTQYF. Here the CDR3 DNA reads TGTGCCAGCAGCGTAAGGGGACTGGGGCAGGATACGCAGTATTTT.

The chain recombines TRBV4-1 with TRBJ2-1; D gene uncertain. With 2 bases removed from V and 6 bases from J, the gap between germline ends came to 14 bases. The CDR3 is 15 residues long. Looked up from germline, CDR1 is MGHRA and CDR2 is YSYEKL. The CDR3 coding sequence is TGCGCCAGCAGCCAACTTGGGTACCCTCTCAATGAGCAGTTCTTC. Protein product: CASSQLGYPLNEQFF.

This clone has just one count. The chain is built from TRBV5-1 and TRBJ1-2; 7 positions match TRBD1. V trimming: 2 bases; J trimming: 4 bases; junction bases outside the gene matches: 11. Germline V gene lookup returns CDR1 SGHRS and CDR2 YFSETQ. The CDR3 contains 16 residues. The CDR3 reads CASSFTRQGGIYGYTF. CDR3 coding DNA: TGCGCCAGCAGCTTTACTCGACAGGGTGGTATCTATGGCTACACCTTC.

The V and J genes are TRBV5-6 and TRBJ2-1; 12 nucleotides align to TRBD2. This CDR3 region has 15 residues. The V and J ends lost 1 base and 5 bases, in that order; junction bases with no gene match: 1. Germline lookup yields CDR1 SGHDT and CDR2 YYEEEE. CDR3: CASSLRLAGDNEQFF. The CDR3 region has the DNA TGTGCCAGCAGCTTGAGACTAGCGGGAGACAATGAGCAGTTCTTC.

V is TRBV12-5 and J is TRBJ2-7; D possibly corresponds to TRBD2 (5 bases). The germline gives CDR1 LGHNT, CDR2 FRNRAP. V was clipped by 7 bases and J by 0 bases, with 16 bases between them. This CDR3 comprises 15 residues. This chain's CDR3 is CASEGTATISYEQYF. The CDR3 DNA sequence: TGTGCTAGTGAAGGAACAGCGACTATCTCCTACGAGCAGTACTTC.

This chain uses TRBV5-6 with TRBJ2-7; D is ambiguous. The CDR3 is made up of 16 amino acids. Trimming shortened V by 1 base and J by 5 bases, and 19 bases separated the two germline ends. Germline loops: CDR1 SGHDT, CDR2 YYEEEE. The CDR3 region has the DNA TGTGCCAGCAGCTTGTCGGTCCCCCAGGTGGATAACGAGCAGTACTTC. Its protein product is CASSLSVPQVDNEQYF.

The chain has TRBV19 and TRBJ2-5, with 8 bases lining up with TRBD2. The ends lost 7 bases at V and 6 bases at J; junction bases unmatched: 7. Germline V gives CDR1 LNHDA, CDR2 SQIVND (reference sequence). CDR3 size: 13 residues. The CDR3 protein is CASTQSGSQTQYF. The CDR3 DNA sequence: TGTGCCAGTACTCAGAGCGGGAGCCAGACCCAGTACTTC.

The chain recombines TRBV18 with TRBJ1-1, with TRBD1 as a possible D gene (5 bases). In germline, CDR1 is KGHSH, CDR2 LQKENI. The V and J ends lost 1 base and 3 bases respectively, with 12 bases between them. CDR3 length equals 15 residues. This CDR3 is CASSPLPGSDTEAFF. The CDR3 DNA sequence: TGTGCCAGCTCACCACTGCCAGGGTCGGACACTGAAGCTTTCTTT.

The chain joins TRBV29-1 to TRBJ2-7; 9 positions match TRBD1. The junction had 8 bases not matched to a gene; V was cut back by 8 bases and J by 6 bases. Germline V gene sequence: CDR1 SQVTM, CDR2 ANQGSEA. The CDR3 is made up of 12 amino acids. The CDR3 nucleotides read TGCAGCTTACGACAGGGGGGAGGCGAGCAGTACTTC. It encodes CSLRQGGGEQYF.

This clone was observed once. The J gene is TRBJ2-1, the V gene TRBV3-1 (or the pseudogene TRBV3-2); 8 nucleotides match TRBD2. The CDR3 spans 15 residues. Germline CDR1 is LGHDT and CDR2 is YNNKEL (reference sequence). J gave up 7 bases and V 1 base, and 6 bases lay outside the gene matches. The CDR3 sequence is CASSQGLAPQNEQFF. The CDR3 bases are TGTGCCAGCAGCCAAGGACTAGCGCCTCAAAATGAGCAGTTCTTC.